This entry is about one T cell receptor beta chain. The data originate from a study of blood T cell repertoires in COVID-19. Study-level background: The samples span acute and convalescent COVID-19 from the United States, Italy and Spain.

Using immunoSEQ multiplex PCR, the repertoire was profiled, and TCRdb retains in-frame clones only, with some absent. The table has approximately 170,000 clones, approximately 85% seen once. Seattle patients were enrolled during active infection and followed longitudinally. CDR1 and CDR2 from the germline V gene are MRHNA and SNTAGT. The CDR3 is 13 amino acids. Trimming removed 4 bases from V and 7 bases from J; junction bases left unmatched: 3. The specimen sequenced was peripheral blood. The source is a man older than 75 with COVID-19, enrolled during active disease. The chain recombines TRBV6-4 with TRBJ1-2, with 10 bases identical to TRBD1. As DNA, the CDR3 is TGTGCCAGCAGTGTGACAGGGGGCATTGGCTACACCTTC. It yields the protein CASSVTGGIGYTF.